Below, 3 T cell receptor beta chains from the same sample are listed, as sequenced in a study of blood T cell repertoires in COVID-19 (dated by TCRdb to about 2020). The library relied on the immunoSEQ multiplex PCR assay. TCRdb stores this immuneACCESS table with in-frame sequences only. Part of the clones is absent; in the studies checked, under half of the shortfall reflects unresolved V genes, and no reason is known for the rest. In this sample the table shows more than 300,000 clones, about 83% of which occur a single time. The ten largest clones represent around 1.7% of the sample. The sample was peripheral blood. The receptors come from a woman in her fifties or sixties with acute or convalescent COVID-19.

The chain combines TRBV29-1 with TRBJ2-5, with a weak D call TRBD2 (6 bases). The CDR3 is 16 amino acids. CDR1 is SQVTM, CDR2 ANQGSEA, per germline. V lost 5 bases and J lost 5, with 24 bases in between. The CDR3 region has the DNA TGCAGCGTTCCCCCCGGTGGCGGGACGCTGGAGGAGACCCAGTACTTC. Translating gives CSVPPGGGTLEETQYF.

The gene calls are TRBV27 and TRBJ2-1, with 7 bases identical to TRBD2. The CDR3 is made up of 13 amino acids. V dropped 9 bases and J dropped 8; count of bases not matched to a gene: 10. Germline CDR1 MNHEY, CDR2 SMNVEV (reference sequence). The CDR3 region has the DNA TGTGCCAGTAGCCGGGACTACCCATATGAGCAGTTCTTC. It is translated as CASSRDYPYEQFF.

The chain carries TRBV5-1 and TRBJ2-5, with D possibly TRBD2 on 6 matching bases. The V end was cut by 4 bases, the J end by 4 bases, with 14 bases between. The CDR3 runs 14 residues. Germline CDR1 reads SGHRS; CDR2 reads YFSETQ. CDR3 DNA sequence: TGCGCCAGCAGCCCCTGGGTCGGGGGAGAGACCCAGTACTTC. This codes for CASSPWVGGETQYF.